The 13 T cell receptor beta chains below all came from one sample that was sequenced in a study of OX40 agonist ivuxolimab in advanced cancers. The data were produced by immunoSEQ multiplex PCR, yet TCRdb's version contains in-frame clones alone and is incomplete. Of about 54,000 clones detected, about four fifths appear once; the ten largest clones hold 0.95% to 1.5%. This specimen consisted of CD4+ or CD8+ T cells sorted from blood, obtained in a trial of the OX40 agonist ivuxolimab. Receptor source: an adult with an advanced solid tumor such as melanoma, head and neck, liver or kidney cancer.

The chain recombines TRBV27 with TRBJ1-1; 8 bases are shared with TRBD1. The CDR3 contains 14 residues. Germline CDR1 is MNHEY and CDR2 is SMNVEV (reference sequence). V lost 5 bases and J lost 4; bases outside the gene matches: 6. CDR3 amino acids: CASSGRGRVTEAFF. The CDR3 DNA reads TGTGCCAGCAGTGGCAGGGGGCGCGTCACTGAAGCTTTCTTT.

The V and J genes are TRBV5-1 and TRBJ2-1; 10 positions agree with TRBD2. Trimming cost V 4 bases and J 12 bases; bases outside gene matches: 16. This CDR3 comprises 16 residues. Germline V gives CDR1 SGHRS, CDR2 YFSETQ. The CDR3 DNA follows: TGCGCCAGCAGCAGATCCGGGACTAGCGCCCTTAAGGGGCAGTTCTTC. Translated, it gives CASSRSGTSALKGQFF.

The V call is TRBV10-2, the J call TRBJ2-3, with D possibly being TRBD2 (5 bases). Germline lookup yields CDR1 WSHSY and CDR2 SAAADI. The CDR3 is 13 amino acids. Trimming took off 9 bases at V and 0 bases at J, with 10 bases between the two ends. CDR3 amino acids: CARAEGSTDTQYF. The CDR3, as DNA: TGCGCCAGAGCAGAGGGCAGCACAGATACGCAGTATTTT.

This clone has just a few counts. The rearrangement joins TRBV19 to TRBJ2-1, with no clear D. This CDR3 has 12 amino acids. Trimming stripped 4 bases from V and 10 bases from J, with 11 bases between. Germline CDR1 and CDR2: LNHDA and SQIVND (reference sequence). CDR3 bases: TGTGCCAGTAGTACCCTGGGTAACGAGCAGTTCTTC. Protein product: CASSTLGNEQFF.

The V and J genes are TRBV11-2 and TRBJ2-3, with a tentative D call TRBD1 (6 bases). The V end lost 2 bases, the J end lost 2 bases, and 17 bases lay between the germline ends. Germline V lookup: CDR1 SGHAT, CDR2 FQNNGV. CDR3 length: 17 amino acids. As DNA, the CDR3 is TGTGCCAGCAGCTTAACCTTGACAGGACCCGTCACAGATACGCAGTATTTT. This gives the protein CASSLTLTGPVTDTQYF.

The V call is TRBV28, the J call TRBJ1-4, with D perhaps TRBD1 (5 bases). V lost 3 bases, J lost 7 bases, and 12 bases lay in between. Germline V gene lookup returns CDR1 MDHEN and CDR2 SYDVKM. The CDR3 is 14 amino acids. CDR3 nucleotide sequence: TGTGCCAGCAGTTTGGGAGGGGTTGGTGAAAAACTGTTTTTT. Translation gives CASSLGGVGEKLFF. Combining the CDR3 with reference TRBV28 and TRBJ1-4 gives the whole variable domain DVKVTQSSRYLVKRTGEKVFLECVQDMDHENMFWYRQDPGLGLRLIYFSYDVKMKEKGDIPEGYSVSREKKERFSLILESASTNQTSMYLCASSLGGVGEKLFFGSGTQLSVL.

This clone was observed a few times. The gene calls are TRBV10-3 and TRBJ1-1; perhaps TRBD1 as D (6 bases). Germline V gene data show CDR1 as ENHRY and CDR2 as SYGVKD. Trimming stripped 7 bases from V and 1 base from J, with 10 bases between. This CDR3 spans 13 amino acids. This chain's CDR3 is CAIKTTGNTEAFF. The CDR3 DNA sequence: TGTGCCATCAAAACGACAGGGAACACTGAAGCTTTCTTT.

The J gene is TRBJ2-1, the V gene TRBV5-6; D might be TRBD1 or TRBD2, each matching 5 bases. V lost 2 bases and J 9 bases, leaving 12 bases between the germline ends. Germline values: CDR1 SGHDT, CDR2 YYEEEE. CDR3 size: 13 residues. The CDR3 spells CASSLWGPGEQFF. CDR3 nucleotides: TGTGCCAGCAGCTTATGGGGACCCGGTGAGCAGTTCTTC.

The CDR3, as DNA: TGTGCCAGCAGCTTGGTCAGGGACTTGGACACTGAAGCTTTCTTT. This encodes CASSLVRDLDTEAFF. The rearrangement joins TRBV5-5 to TRBJ1-1; possible D gene TRBD1, 5 bases. V dropped 0 bases and J dropped 3 bases, with 12 bases sitting between them. Germline values: CDR1 SGHKS, CDR2 YYEKEE (reference sequence). This CDR3 is built from 15 residues.

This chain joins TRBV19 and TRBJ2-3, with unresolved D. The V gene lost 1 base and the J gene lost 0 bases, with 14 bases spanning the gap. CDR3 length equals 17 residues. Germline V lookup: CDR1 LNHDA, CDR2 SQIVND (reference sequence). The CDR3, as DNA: TGTGCCAGTAGTATAGTTACGGCCTCTACTAGCACAGATACGCAGTATTTT. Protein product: CASSIVTASTSTDTQYF.

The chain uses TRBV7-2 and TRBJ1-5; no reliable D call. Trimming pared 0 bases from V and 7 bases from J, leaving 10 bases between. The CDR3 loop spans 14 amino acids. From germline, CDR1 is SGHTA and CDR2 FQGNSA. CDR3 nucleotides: TGTGCCAGCAGCTTAGCCGGGTCGGGCCAGCCCCAGCATTTT. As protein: CASSLAGSGQPQHF.

The CDR3 is CASSSPNGTGDRDTQYF. The CDR3 DNA follows: TGTGCCAGCAGCTCCCCGAACGGGACAGGGGACCGAGACACCCAGTACTTC. The J gene is TRBJ2-5, the V gene TRBV7-9, with 10 bases lining up with TRBD1. J lost 8 bases, V lost 4 bases, and 16 bases had no gene match. Germline CDR1 SEHNR, CDR2 FQNEAQ (reference sequence). The CDR3 is made up of 17 amino acids.

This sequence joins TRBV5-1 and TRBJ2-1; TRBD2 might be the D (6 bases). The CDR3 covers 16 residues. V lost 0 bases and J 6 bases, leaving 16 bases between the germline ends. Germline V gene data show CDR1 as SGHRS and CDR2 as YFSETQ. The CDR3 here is CASSLVGGAWGNEQFF. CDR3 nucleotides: TGCGCCAGCAGCTTGGTGGGCGGGGCTTGGGGCAATGAGCAGTTCTTC.